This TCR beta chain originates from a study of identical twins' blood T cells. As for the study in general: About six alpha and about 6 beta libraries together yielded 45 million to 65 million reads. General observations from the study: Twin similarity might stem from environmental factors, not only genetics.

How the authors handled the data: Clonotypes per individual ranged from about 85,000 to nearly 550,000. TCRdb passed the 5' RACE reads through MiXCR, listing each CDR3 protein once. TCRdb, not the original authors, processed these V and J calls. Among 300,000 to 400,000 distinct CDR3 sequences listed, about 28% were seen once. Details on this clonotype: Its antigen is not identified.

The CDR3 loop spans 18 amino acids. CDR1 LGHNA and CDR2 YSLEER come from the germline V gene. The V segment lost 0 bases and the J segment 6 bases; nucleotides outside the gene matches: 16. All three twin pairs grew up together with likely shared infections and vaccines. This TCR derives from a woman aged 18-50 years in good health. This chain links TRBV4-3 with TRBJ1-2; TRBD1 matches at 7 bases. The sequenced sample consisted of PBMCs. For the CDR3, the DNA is TGCGCCAGCAGCCAAGATAAGTTTGCGGACAGGCAATCGAATGGCTACACCTTC. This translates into CASSQDKFADRQSNGYTF.